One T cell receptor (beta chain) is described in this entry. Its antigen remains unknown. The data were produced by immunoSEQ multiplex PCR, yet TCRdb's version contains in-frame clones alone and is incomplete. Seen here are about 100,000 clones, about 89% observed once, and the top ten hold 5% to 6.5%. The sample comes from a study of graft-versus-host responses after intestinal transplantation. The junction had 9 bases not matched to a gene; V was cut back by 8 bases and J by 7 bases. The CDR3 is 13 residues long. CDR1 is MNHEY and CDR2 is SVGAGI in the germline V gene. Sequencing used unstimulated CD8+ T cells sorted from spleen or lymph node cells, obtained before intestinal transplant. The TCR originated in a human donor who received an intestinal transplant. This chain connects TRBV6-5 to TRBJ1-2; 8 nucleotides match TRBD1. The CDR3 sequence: CASAVQGEGGYTF. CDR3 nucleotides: TGTGCCAGCGCCGTACAGGGGGAGGGTGGCTACACCTTC.